Given below is one TCR beta chain in context. This clone is a singleton in its sample. Its antigen is still unknown. It has no much larger one-base neighbor in the sample; base qualities were not kept. This record belongs to a study of T cell changes during pregnancy in multiple sclerosis (dated by TCRdb to between 2017 and 2020). General notes on the study: In women with multiple sclerosis, the researchers looked at how the T cell repertoire shifted as pregnancy progressed.

The V and J ends are trimmed by 5 bases and 4 bases, leaving 11 bases between them. CDR1 and CDR2 are read off the germline V gene as MNHEY and SVGAGI. The CDR3, from cysteine to phenylalanine, totals 13 residues. Here the CDR3 DNA is all that survives: 39 bases in frame from base 1. The library relied on the immunoSEQ multiplex PCR assay. As stored in TCRdb, this immuneACCESS dataset retains in-frame rearrangements with V and J assigned. A fraction of the clones does not appear; measured against another copy, unresolved V genes explain less than half of the discrepancy, and the remainder lacks a known reason. This sample holds tens of thousands of clones; roughly 93% were observed only once. About 2.5% of the sample goes to the ten largest clones.

The sequence links TRBV6-5 to TRBJ1-2; TRBD1 is a possible D gene, resting on 5 matching bases. Material: peripheral blood, obtained in the second trimester of pregnancy. The receptor comes from a female donor with multiple sclerosis, enrolled in a pregnancy study. The nucleotide sequence reads as follows: TGTGCCAGCAGTCAGACAGTCCTCTATGGCTACACCTTC. This codes for CASSQTVLYGYTF.